This is a list of T cell receptor beta chains from one sample in a study. Some clones are missing from TCRdb's copy, which holds only in-frame ones; the method was immunoSEQ multiplex PCR. Among under 90,000 clones listed, about 94% were seen once. The sample was PBMCs. The receptor set was obtained from a man aged 40-55 years with rheumatoid arthritis. CDR3s include the opening cysteine and the closing phenylalanine or tryptophan.

v_gene | CDR3aa
TRBV27 | CASSFLGLEQFF
TRBV18 | CASSPWRGEKLFF
TRBV5-4 | CASGHAGLAGDFQSGQYF
TRBV18 | CASSPRVGGTEAFF
TRBV6-5 | CASSRLAGNNEQFF
TRBV5-6 | CASSAPRGTDTQYF
TRBV3-1/TRBV3-2 | CASSQQMWGNSPLHF
TRBV6-6 | CASSSGGYEQYF
TRBV9 | CASSVAWDRAYEQYF
TRBV10-3 | CAISESKGGSSYEQYF
TRBV5-1 | CASSLEAVTYEQYF
TRBV5-6 | CASSLGPGVGQPQHF
TRBV5-6 | CASSSDRGNTEAFF
TRBV7-2 | CASSPLSGNTEAFF
TRBV5-1 | CASSPDGSTDTQYF
TRBV9 | CASSVDPGRSNNEQFF
TRBV6-5 | CASSYSDGLTNTEAFF
TRBV18 | CASSPRAGVTTEQFF
TRBV28 | CASRTTGGDTEAFF
TRBV10-3 | CAISESGLGEKLFF
TRBV6-5 | CASSYWDRGNTEAFF
TRBV3-1/TRBV3-2 | CASSHGQGAGYGYTF
TRBV7-8 | CASSLERLLPGELFF
TRBV28 | CASSQRANRAYEQYF
TRBV6-5 | CASSYVTGDAAFF
TRBV7-9 | CASSHGGVRGYTF
TRBV28 | CASSAPKREEYEQYF
TRBV14 | CASSPGTGGTDTQYF
TRBV4-1 | CASSQVRQGFGDSPLHF
TRBV18 | CASSPMGTANEKLFF
TRBV6-5 | CASSYLNSEGGAFF
TRBV7-2 | CASSLATGNTIYF
TRBV5-6 | CASSLVQGRSEKLFF
TRBV19 | CASIPETGKRNTEAFF
TRBV6-5 | CASSYSGQMNEKLFF
TRBV7-3 | CASSTYRGNGANVLTF
TRBV5-1 | CASSLFVTQNTEAFF
TRBV27 | CASTNTDTQYF
TRBV9 | CASSPGSRSSYEQYF
TRBV12-3/TRBV12-4 | CASSDRDTQYF
TRBV28 | CASRRLAGGLRNEQFF
TRBV6-5 | CASSNREIGYTF
TRBV15 | CATRTTGTWGYEQYF
TRBV25-1 | CASSGFGELFF
TRBV7-2 | CASSLELAGGSEQFF
TRBV7-9 | CASSFLRNTGELFF
TRBV24-1 | CATSDSAGNQPQHF
TRBV29-1 | CSVGGCTPQHF
TRBV19 | CASSKGTLPYEQYF
TRBV7-9 | CASSASGRTDTQYF